Following are 24 T cell receptor beta chains from one sample sequenced in a study of T cells in Graves' hyperthyroidism and ophthalmopathy. The investigators amplified TCR beta CDR3 regions from RNA transcripts. First-round RT-PCR targeting the TCR CDR3 was performed with the HTBI primer set. TCRdb reanalysed the multiplex PCR reads using MiXCR and keeps one entry per CDR3 protein. Of some 760,000 distinct CDR3 sequences in the sample, 11% to 15% were seen once. The sequenced sample was blood. These receptors were taken from a woman between 18 and 30 years old with Graves' hyperthyroidism.

This clonotype was detected ten times or more. This chain connects TRBV28 to TRBJ2-5; maybe TRBD2 (6 bases). The CDR3 sequence is 12 residues long. The V end lost 7 bases, the J end lost 5 bases, and 11 bases lay between the germline ends. Germline V gives CDR1 MDHEN, CDR2 SYDVKM. This CDR3 is CASNYGGETQYF. The CDR3 DNA reads TGTGCCAGCAACTACGGGGGTGAGACCCAGTACTTC. Full variable domain (rest looked up from reference TRBV28 and TRBJ2-5): DVKVTQSSRYLVKRTGEKVFLECVQDMDHENMFWYRQDPGLGLRLIYFSYDVKMKEKGDIPEGYSVSREKKERFSLILESASTNQTSMYLCASNYGGETQYFGPGTRLLVL.

This clonotype has at least ten counts. This chain links TRBV3-1 with TRBJ1-4; 10 bases are shared with TRBD1. With 4 bases clipped from V and 7 bases from J, the junction kept 3 bases outside the gene matches. The V gene's germline CDR1 is LGHDT and CDR2 YNNKEL (reference sequence). The CDR3 totals 14 residues. CDR3 sequence (DNA): TGTGCCAGCAGCCCCTGGACAGGGGGTGAAAAACTGTTTTTT. It specifies CASSPWTGGEKLFF.

Remarks on this clonotype: This sequence may be a read error, since a much larger clone differs from it by one base. V and J are TRBV13 and TRBJ2-1; 7 positions agree with TRBD2. The CDR3 has 17 residues. With V trimmed by 0 bases and J by 7 bases, 12 bases remained unmatched. The germline V gene encodes CDR1 PRHDT and CDR2 FYEKMQ (reference sequence). The CDR3 region is CASSLGVGSSGVNEQFF. In DNA form, the CDR3 reads TGTGCCAGCAGCTTAGGGGTAGGTTCCAGCGGGGTTAATGAGCAGTTCTTC.

Notes on this clonotype: A much more abundant neighbour one base away suggests this may be a read error. The chain links TRBV6-2 or TRBV6-3 to TRBJ1-1; unclear D gene. V lost 6 bases and J lost 1, with 6 bases in between. CDR1 is MNHEY and CDR2 is SVGEGT in the germline V gene. The CDR3 extends over 12 amino acids. The CDR3 DNA sequence: TGTGCCAGCAGGTTCGCGAACACTGAAGCTTTCTTT. Translation: CASRFANTEAFF.

The chain carries TRBV30 and TRBJ2-1; TRBD1 is a possible D gene (6 bases). The ends were cut back, 4 bases at V and 15 bases at J, with 25 bases in the middle. Germline CDR1 GTSNPN, CDR2 SVGIG (reference sequence). The CDR3 has 14 amino acids. The CDR3 region is CAWKGGGVALQRFF. In DNA, the CDR3 is TGTGCCTGGAAGGGTGGGGGCGTTGCGCTTCAGAGGTTCTTC.

This clonotype was recorded a few times. This chain connects TRBV19 to TRBJ2-1, with 10 bases aligning to TRBD2. Germline lookup yields CDR1 LNHDA and CDR2 SQIVND (reference sequence). V was clipped by 6 bases and J by 6 bases; unmatched bases: 8. This CDR3 spans 15 amino acids. As DNA, the CDR3 is TGTGCCAGTAGGCGCGGGAGGACTAGCGGCAATGAGCAGTTCTTC. This encodes CASRRGRTSGNEQFF. Drawing the rest from reference TRBV19 and TRBJ2-1, the complete variable domain is DGGITQSPKYLFRKEGQNVTLSCEQNLNHDAMYWYRQDPGQGLRLIYYSQIVNDFQKGDIAEGYSVSREKKESFPLTVTSAQKNPTAFYLCASRRGRTSGNEQFFGPGTRLTVL.

There are many counts of this clonotype. The chain combines TRBV7-9 with TRBJ2-5; TRBD2 aligns across 7 bases. The CDR3 runs to 14 residues. With 2 bases clipped from V and 5 bases from J, the junction kept 5 bases outside the gene matches. Germline V gives CDR1 SEHNR, CDR2 FQNEAQ (reference sequence). The CDR3 protein is CASSLREAGETQYF. The CDR3 DNA follows: TGTGCCAGCAGCTTACGGGAGGCTGGGGAGACCCAGTACTTC.

This clonotype was recorded at least ten times. This chain joins TRBV7-9 and TRBJ2-7; 8 nucleotides line up with TRBD1. The V segment lost 4 bases and the J segment 6 bases; nucleotides outside the gene matches: 11. This CDR3 comprises 15 residues. The germline CDR1 and CDR2 sequences are SEHNR and FQNEAQ (reference sequence). The DNA of the CDR3 is TGTGCCAGCAGCTCAGCGCGACAGGGGCTGGGCGAGCAGTACTTC. It yields the protein CASSSARQGLGEQYF.

This clonotype showed up just a few times. The chain employs TRBV4-1 and TRBJ1-1; tentatively, D is TRBD1 (5 bases). Trimming took off 4 bases at V and 2 bases at J, with 17 bases between the two ends. Germline CDR1 is MGHRA and CDR2 is YSYEKL. The CDR3 consists of 16 residues. The DNA of the CDR3 is TGCGCCAGCAGCCTTCAGGGCACCGGGCTCAACACTGAAGCTTTCTTT. Protein product: CASSLQGTGLNTEAFF.

The chain couples TRBV7-3 to TRBJ2-1; 13 bases map to TRBD2. The V and J ends lost 5 bases and 1 base, in that order; junction bases with no gene match: 5. CDR3 size: 17 residues. Germline values: CDR1 SGHTA, CDR2 FQGTGA. The CDR3 DNA follows: TGTGCCAGCAGCCCGGGGACTAGCGGGAAGTCCTACAATGAGCAGTTCTTC. Amino acids: CASSPGTSGKSYNEQFF.

Comments on this clonotype: The missing conserved phenylalanine or tryptophan at the end of this CDR3 makes a read error likely. The chain couples TRBV28 to TRBJ2-1, with D perhaps TRBD2 (5 bases). CDR3 length: 16 residues. V gave up 7 bases and J gave up 3 bases, with 19 bases separating them. The germline V gene encodes CDR1 MDHEN and CDR2 SYDVKM. This chain's CDR3 is CASTLVSGGNYNEQFL. CDR3 sequence (DNA): TGTGCCAGCACCCTGGTGTCTGGAGGAAACTACAATGAGCAGTTCCTC.

This clonotype was seen once. This CDR3 is missing its conserved last phenylalanine or tryptophan, likely due to a read error. V is TRBV5-1 and J is TRBJ2-1; 9 bases are shared with TRBD2. Germline trimming cut 7 bases from V and 5 bases from J; bases unmatched to any gene: 10. Germline-derived CDR1 and CDR2 are SGHRS and YFSETQ. The CDR3 contains 15 residues. The CDR3 DNA sequence: TGCGCCAGCGGGAAGCGGGGGGCAGTAAACAATGAGCAGTTCGTC. Translating it yields CASGKRGAVNNEQFV.

The chain carries TRBV9 and TRBJ2-1; no reliable D call. Trimming took 5 bases from V and 8 from J, leaving 17 bases between them. This CDR3 comprises 14 residues. Germline-derived CDR1 and CDR2 are SGDLS and YYNGEE. The CDR3 here is CASSTEVEADEQFF. The CDR3 DNA reads TGTGCCAGCAGTACAGAGGTGGAAGCCGATGAGCAGTTCTTC.

The chain uses TRBV30 and TRBJ1-5, with D perhaps matching TRBD1 (5 bases). CDR1 and CDR2 (germline): GTSNPN, SVGIG (reference sequence). This CDR3 region has 13 residues. V gave up 0 bases and J gave up 6 bases, with 9 bases separating them. DNA for the CDR3: TGTGCCTGGAGTGTAAAGGGGCTTCAGCCCCAGCATTTT. This codes for CAWSVKGLQPQHF.

This clonotype was found many times. This chain uses TRBV6-1 with TRBJ2-1; the match to TRBD2 covers 12 bases. The CDR3 extends over 15 amino acids. J was trimmed by 4 bases and V by 4 bases; bases with no gene match: 2. Germline V gene sequence: CDR1 MNHNS, CDR2 SASEGT. Written as DNA, the CDR3 is TGTGCCAGCAGTGCTAGCGGGAGGGGGTACAATGAGCAGTTCTTC. Translating it yields CASSASGRGYNEQFF.

This clonotype was observed at least ten times. The V and J genes are TRBV11-3 and TRBJ2-1; 8 bases are shared with TRBD2. Germline V gene sequence: CDR1 SGHNT, CDR2 YENEEA. The V segment lost 5 bases and the J segment 7 bases; nucleotides outside the gene matches: 13. This CDR3 spans 16 amino acids. CDR3 sequence: CASSLRGAGVVNEQFF. The CDR3 region has the DNA TGTGCCAGCAGCCTCAGGGGAGCGGGAGTTGTTAATGAGCAGTTCTTC.

V usage is TRBV24-1 and J usage is TRBJ1-5; D is uncertain. Trimming stripped 4 bases from V and 6 bases from J, with 12 bases between. The CDR3 spans 14 residues. Per the germline V gene, CDR1 is KGHDR and CDR2 is SFDVKD. The CDR3 protein is CATSDPSVGQPQHF. The CDR3 nucleotides read TGTGCCACCAGTGACCCCTCGGTGGGTCAGCCCCAGCATTTT.

This clonotype was seen repeatedly, ten times or more. This sequence joins TRBV11-2 and TRBJ2-7, with TRBD2 matching 7 bases. Unmatched junction bases numbered 15, after V lost 5 bases and J lost 2 bases. The CDR3 is made up of 17 amino acids. Germline V gene lookup returns CDR1 SGHAT and CDR2 FQNNGV. CDR3 amino acids: CASSMARTSRRAYEQYF. DNA of the CDR3: TGTGCCAGCAGCATGGCGCGGACTAGTAGGAGAGCCTACGAGCAGTACTTC.

This clonotype was seen a few times. The rearrangement links TRBV12-3 or TRBV12-4 to TRBJ2-2; tentative D call: TRBD1 (6 bases). This CDR3 region has 15 residues. V lost 7 bases to trimming and J lost 1 base, with 13 bases between them. The DNA for the CDR3 is TGTGCCAGCAACCCAGGGGTGTTGAACACCGGGGAGCTGTTTTTT. Translation gives CASNPGVLNTGELFF.

The chain combines TRBV3-1 with TRBJ2-3; D might be TRBD2 (5 bases). CDR3 length: 16 residues. Germline V CDR1 and CDR2: LGHDT, YNNKEL (reference sequence). V shed 4 bases and J shed 0 bases, with 14 bases lying between them. As DNA, the CDR3 is TGTGCCAGCAGCCTGCTAGTTAGCGTTAGCACAGATACGCAGTATTTT. Its translation is CASSLLVSVSTDTQYF.

This clonotype appeared many times. CDR3 DNA: TGTGCCAGCCAGTGCGGGTCACTCGAGTGCGAGCAGTACTTC. Encoded protein: CASQCGSLECEQYF. The chain employs TRBV28 and TRBJ2-7; tentatively, D is TRBD2 (5 bases). V lost 8 bases and J lost 6, with 20 bases in between. Germline V gene lookup returns CDR1 MDHEN and CDR2 SYDVKM. This CDR3 contains 14 residues.

This clonotype was observed at least ten times. J is TRBJ2-7 and V is TRBV6-1; D ambiguous. The CDR3 runs 14 residues. Germline V lookup: CDR1 MNHNS, CDR2 SASEGT. Trimming shortened V by 7 bases and J by 3 bases, and 16 bases separated the two germline ends. The CDR3 here is CASTTNKNGYEQYF. In DNA, the CDR3 is TGTGCCAGCACGACCAACAAGAACGGCTACGAGCAGTACTTC.

The genes are TRBV7-9 and TRBJ1-2; tentatively, D is TRBD1 (5 bases). The germline V gene encodes CDR1 SEHNR and CDR2 FQNEAQ (reference sequence). CDR3 length equals 14 residues. V lost 7 bases and J 3 bases, leaving 15 bases between the germline ends. The CDR3 bases are TGTGCCAGCACGGTGGGGGAATGGGACTATGGCTACACCTTC. Translating gives CASTVGEWDYGYTF. Filled out from reference TRBV7-9 and TRBJ1-2, the complete variable domain reads DTGVSQNPRHKITKRGQNVTFRCDPISEHNRLYWYRQTLGQGPEFLTYFQNEAQLEKSRLLSDRFSAERPKGSFSTLEIQRTEQGDSAMYLCASTVGEWDYGYTFGSGTRLTVV.

The chain combines TRBV20-1 with TRBJ2-5, with D perhaps given as TRBD1 or TRBD2 (5 bases each). Germline values: CDR1 DFQATT, CDR2 SNEGSKA (reference sequence). V lost 0 bases to trimming and J lost 7 bases, with 9 bases between them. The CDR3 contains 12 residues. The CDR3 DNA is TGCAGTGCTAGAGACAGGGCGGGGACCCAGTACTTC. Translating gives CSARDRAGTQYF.